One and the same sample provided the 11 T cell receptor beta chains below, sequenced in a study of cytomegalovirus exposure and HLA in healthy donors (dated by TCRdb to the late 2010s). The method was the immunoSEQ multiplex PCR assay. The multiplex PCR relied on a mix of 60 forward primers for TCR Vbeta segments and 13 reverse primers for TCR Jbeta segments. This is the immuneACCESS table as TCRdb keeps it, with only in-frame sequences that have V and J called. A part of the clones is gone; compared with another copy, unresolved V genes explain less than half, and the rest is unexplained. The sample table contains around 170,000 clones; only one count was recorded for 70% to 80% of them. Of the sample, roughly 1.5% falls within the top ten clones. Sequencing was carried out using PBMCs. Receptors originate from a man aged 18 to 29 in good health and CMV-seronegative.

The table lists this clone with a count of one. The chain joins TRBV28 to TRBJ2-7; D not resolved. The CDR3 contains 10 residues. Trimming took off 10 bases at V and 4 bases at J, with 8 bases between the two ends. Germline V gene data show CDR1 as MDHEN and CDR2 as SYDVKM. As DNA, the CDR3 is TGTGCCATTGGCTCATACGAGCAGTACTTC. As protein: CAIGSYEQYF.

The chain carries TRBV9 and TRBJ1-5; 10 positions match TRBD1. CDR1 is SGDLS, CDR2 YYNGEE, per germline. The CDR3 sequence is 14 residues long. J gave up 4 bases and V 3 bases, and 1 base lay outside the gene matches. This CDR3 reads CASSGTGGNQPQHF. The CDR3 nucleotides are TGTGCCAGCAGCGGGACAGGGGGTAATCAGCCCCAGCATTTT.

Here the CDR3 DNA reads TGTGCCAGCAATCCCGGGGGTCTTACCTACGAGCAGTACTTC. Residues: CASNPGGLTYEQYF. The V gene is TRBV28, the J gene TRBJ2-7; D is perhaps TRBD2 (6 bases). The CDR3 loop spans 14 amino acids. Germline V gives CDR1 MDHEN, CDR2 SYDVKM. Between the trimmed V and J ends, which lost 7 bases and 2 bases, there was a span of 15 bases.

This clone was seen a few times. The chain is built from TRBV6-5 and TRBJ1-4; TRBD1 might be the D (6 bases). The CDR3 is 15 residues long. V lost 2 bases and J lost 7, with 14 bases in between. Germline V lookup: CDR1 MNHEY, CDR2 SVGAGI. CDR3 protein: CASSYGGGKGEKLFF. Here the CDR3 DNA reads TGTGCCAGCAGTTACGGGGGGGGCAAGGGTGAAAAACTGTTTTTT.

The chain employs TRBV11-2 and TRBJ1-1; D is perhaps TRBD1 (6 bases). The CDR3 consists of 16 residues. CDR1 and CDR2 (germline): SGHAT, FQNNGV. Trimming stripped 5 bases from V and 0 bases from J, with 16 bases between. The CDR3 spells CASSPPFGQLNTEAFF. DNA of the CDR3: TGTGCCAGCAGCCCCCCCTTTGGACAGTTGAACACTGAAGCTTTCTTT.

The CDR3 DNA reads as TGTGCCAGCAAGGGGCTGACGAACTATGGCTACACCTTC. It is translated as CASKGLTNYGYTF. The chain is built from TRBV6-1 and TRBJ1-2, with a weak D call TRBD1 (5 bases). Trimming left V 7 bases short and J 2 bases short, with 11 bases between. The CDR3 has 13 amino acids. The germline gives CDR1 MNHNS, CDR2 SASEGT.

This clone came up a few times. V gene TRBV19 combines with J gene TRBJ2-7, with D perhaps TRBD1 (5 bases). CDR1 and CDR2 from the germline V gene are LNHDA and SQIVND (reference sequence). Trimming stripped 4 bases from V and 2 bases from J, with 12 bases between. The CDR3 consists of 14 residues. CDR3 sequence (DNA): TGTGCCAGTAGTAAGCGACAGAGACCCTACGAGCAGTACTTC. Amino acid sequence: CASSKRQRPYEQYF.

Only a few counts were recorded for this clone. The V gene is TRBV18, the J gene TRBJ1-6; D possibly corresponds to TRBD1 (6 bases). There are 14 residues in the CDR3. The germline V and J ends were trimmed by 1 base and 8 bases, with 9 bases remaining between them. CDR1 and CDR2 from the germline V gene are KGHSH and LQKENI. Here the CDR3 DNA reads TGTGCCAGCTCACCACGCCCAGGGGATTCACCCCTCCACTTT. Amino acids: CASSPRPGDSPLHF. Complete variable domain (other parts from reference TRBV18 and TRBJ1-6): NAGVMQNPRHLVRRRGQEARLRCSPMKGHSHVYWYRQLPEEGLKFMVYLQKENIIDESGMPKERFSAEFPKEGPSILRIQQVVRGDSAAYFCASSPRPGDSPLHFGNGTRLTVT.

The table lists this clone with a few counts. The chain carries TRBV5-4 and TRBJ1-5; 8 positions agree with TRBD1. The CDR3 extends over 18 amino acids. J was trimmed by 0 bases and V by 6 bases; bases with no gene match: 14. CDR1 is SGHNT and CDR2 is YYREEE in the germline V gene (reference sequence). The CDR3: CASTPGRPTGDSNQPQHF. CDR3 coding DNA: TGTGCCAGCACCCCAGGCCGACCGACAGGGGATAGCAATCAGCCCCAGCATTTT.

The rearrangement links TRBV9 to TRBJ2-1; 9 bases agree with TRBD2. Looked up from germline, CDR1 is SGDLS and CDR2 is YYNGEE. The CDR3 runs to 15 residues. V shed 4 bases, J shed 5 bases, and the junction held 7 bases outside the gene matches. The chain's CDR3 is CASSSLAGDHNEQFF. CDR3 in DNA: TGTGCCAGCAGCTCCTTAGCGGGAGACCACAATGAGCAGTTCTTC.

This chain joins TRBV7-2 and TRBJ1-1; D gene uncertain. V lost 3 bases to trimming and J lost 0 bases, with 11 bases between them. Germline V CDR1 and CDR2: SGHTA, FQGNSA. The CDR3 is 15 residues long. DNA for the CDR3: TGTGCCAGCAGCTTGAGGCAGAACATGAACACTGAAGCTTTCTTT. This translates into CASSLRQNMNTEAFF.